These 22 T cell receptor beta chains share one sample of origin, sequenced in a study of blood T cells in healthy people across ages. For the second PCR, which ran for roughly 6 to 12 cycles, a sample-barcoded 5' primer and a J-beta primer mix were used. TCRdb redid the calling of the 5' RACE reads with MiXCR, one entry per CDR3 protein. The data hold around 670,000 distinct CDR3 sequences, with under 30% observed a single time. Sequenced sample: blood. All receptors come from a woman older than 75 in good health.

This clonotype was seen only once. Germline is not matched at one junction end, which may reflect a read error. The chain joins TRBV6-1 to TRBJ1-4, with 8 positions matching TRBD1. The CDR3 is made up of 15 amino acids. Germline V lookup: CDR1 MNHNS, CDR2 SASEGT. The CDR3 is CASSRQGLQDDKRFF. In DNA, the CDR3 is TGTGCCAGCAGTAGACAGGGGCTACAGGACGACAAACGGTTTTTT.

This clonotype was found many times. The genes are TRBV20-1 and TRBJ2-7, with 7 bases that match TRBD1. This CDR3 is built from 14 residues. Germline trimming cut 5 bases from V and 1 base from J; bases unmatched to any gene: 8. Germline V gene data show CDR1 as DFQATT and CDR2 as SNEGSKA (reference sequence). The CDR3 DNA reads TGCAGTGCTCCTCCTGGGGGACAGTCCTACGAGCAGTACTTC. Translating it yields CSAPPGGQSYEQYF.

This clonotype was detected only a few times. The chain combines TRBV5-1 with TRBJ2-2, with 8 bases lining up with TRBD2. The V segment lost 1 base and the J segment 6 bases; nucleotides outside the gene matches: 2. This CDR3 has 14 amino acids. The V gene's germline CDR1 is SGHRS and CDR2 YFSETQ. CDR3 nucleotide sequence: TGCGCCAGCAGCTTGACTAGCGGACCCGGGGAGCTGTTTTTT. Its protein is CASSLTSGPGELFF. The entire variable domain, with the rest obtained from reference TRBV5-1 and TRBJ2-2, is as follows: KAGVTQTPRYLIKTRGQQVTLSCSPISGHRSVSWYQQTPGQGLQFLFEYFSETQRNKGNFPGRFSGRQFSNSRSEMNVSTLELGDSALYLCASSLTSGPGELFFGEGSRLTVL.

This chain uses TRBV9 with TRBJ2-3; D may correspond to TRBD1 or TRBD2 (6 bases each). The CDR3 loop spans 16 amino acids. Germline-derived CDR1 and CDR2 are SGDLS and YYNGEE. The V gene lost 2 bases and the J gene lost 0 bases, with 13 bases spanning the gap. CDR3 residues: CASSVGGQASTDTQYF. The CDR3 DNA reads as TGTGCCAGCAGCGTGGGGGGCCAGGCTAGCACAGATACGCAGTATTTT.

A note on this clonotype: A much larger clone lies one base from this, so it may be a read error. The chain is built from TRBV18 and TRBJ2-3, with 9 bases that match TRBD1. The CDR3 is 15 amino acids. CDR1 is KGHSH and CDR2 is LQKENI in the germline V gene. CDR3: CASSPRDRVKDPQYF. The CDR3, as DNA: TGTGCCAGCTCACCCCGGGACAGGGTTAAAGATCCGCAGTATTTT. The whole variable domain, remainder taken from reference TRBV18 and TRBJ2-3, is NAGVMQNPRHLVRRRGQEARLRCSPMKGHSHVYWYRQLPEEGLKFMVYLQKENIIDESGMPKERFSAEFPKEGPSILRIQQVVRGDSAAYFCASSPRDRVKDPQYFGPGTRLTVL.

This clonotype was detected ten times or more. This chain links TRBV6-4 with TRBJ1-2, with 11 nucleotides matching TRBD1. The CDR3 loop spans 15 amino acids. Germline values: CDR1 MRHNA, CDR2 SNTAGT. The V segment lost 2 bases and the J segment 6 bases; nucleotides outside the gene matches: 5. DNA for the CDR3: TGTGCCAGCAGTGACGGACAGGGGGCATTGAATGGCTACACCTTC. The encoded protein is CASSDGQGALNGYTF.

This clonotype came up many times. The V call is TRBV5-1, the J call TRBJ2-3, with D perhaps being TRBD1 or TRBD2 (5 bases each). With 0 bases removed from V and 5 bases from J, the gap between germline ends came to 13 bases. The length of the CDR3 is 15 residues. CDR1 and CDR2 (germline): SGHRS, YFSETQ. This CDR3 is CASSLGGTSVDTQYF. The CDR3 DNA reads TGCGCCAGCAGCTTGGGGGGGACGTCCGTAGATACGCAGTATTTT.

The rearrangement joins TRBV27 to TRBJ1-2, with unresolved D. V lost 2 bases to trimming and J lost 5 bases, with 24 bases between them. From germline, CDR1 is MNHEY and CDR2 SMNVEV (reference sequence). The CDR3 spans 18 residues. CDR3 nucleotide sequence: TGTGCCAGCAGTTTAACGTCCCTTACCTTCGATGGGATATATGGCTACACCTTC. It yields the protein CASSLTSLTFDGIYGYTF.

This sequence joins TRBV20-1 and TRBJ2-1, with TRBD1 identical over 7 bases. J gave up 10 bases and V 4 bases, and 10 bases lay outside the gene matches. Germline-derived CDR1 and CDR2 are DFQATT and SNEGSKA (reference sequence). The CDR3 consists of 13 residues. The CDR3 is CSATKHTGAEQFF. The CDR3 nucleotides read TGCAGTGCTACCAAACATACAGGGGCCGAGCAGTTCTTC.

This clonotype was observed at least ten times. The V gene is TRBV29-1, the J gene TRBJ1-1, with TRBD1 matching 11 bases. V shed 3 bases, J shed 5 bases, and the junction held 5 bases outside the gene matches. The germline CDR1 and CDR2 sequences are SQVTM and ANQGSEA. This CDR3 has 14 amino acids. The DNA for the CDR3 is TGCAGCGTTGAGGACAGGGGGCTTCGTACTGAAGCTTTCTTT. It specifies CSVEDRGLRTEAFF.

Concerning this clonotype itself: This may be a read error: a much more frequent sequence differs by one nucleotide. The gene calls are TRBV30 and TRBJ2-5, with D unresolved. TRBJ2-7 explains the end of the DNA better; the J call may be wrong. Per germline, CDR1 GTSNPN and CDR2 SVGIG (reference sequence). The CDR3 is 13 amino acids. This chain's CDR3 is CARSPKGPYEQYF. In DNA form, the CDR3 reads TGTGCCAGGAGTCCTAAAGGTCCCTACGAGCAGTACTTC.

The chain has TRBV14 and TRBJ2-7, with TRBD1 as a possible D gene (6 bases). CDR3 length: 9 residues. Trimming took 6 bases from V and 10 from J, leaving 7 bases between them. In germline, CDR1 is SGHDN, CDR2 FVKESK. The CDR3 DNA is TGTGCCAGCAGGGGGGCCCAGTACTTC. This gives the protein CASRGAQYF.

This clonotype showed up many times. The J gene is TRBJ1-5, the V gene TRBV20-1, with D perhaps matching TRBD1 (5 bases). Germline lookup yields CDR1 DFQATT and CDR2 SNEGSKA (reference sequence). The CDR3 runs to 16 residues. V dropped 0 bases and J dropped 6 bases, with 18 bases sitting between them. CDR3 in amino acids: CSARDGRGGLGQPQHF. The CDR3 DNA reads TGCAGTGCTAGAGATGGGAGGGGAGGGCTTGGTCAGCCCCAGCATTTT.

Details on this clonotype: It may be a read error: a sequence one base away is much more abundant. This chain connects TRBV20-1 to TRBJ2-7, with TRBD2 identical over 7 bases. This CDR3 has 14 amino acids. CDR1 DFQATT and CDR2 SNEGSKA come from the germline V gene (reference sequence). Written as DNA, the CDR3 is TGCAGTGTTAGAGGCCCTAGCGGCTCCTGCGAGCAGTACTTC. Protein product: CSVRGPSGSCEQYF.

This clonotype was observed a single time. The V and J genes are TRBV6-6 and TRBJ1-5; TRBD1 agrees at 7 bases. CDR3 size: 15 residues. Germline V gives CDR1 MNHNY, CDR2 SVGAGI (reference sequence). J lost 1 base, V lost 5 bases, and 5 bases had no gene match. In nucleotides, the CDR3 is TGTGCCAGCAGTACCCGGGACAGAAGCAATCAGCCCCAGCATTTT. This gives the protein CASSTRDRSNQPQHF.

This clonotype was observed many times. The V call is TRBV20-1, the J call TRBJ1-2, with 9 bases fitting TRBD1. The CDR3 contains 12 residues. Per germline, CDR1 DFQATT and CDR2 SNEGSKA (reference sequence). The ends lost 4 bases at V and 6 bases at J; junction bases unmatched: 3. The CDR3 is CSAIGDRDGYTF. CDR3 in DNA: TGCAGTGCTATAGGGGACAGGGATGGCTACACCTTC.

This clonotype was counted at least ten times. The V call is TRBV2, the J call TRBJ2-7, with 9 bases that match TRBD2. Germline V gene data show CDR1 as SNHLY and CDR2 as FYNNEI. There are 15 residues in the CDR3. Germline trimming cut 6 bases from V and 6 bases from J; bases unmatched to any gene: 12. In DNA form, the CDR3 reads TGTGCCAGCAGGGACCTGCGGGGGGGCCCCTTCGAGCAGTACTTC. It is translated as CASRDLRGGPFEQYF.

This clonotype was picked up many times. Its ends do not fully match the called genes, so a read error is possible. This chain links TRBV29-1 with TRBJ2-7, with TRBD1 matching over 9 bases. This CDR3 has 15 residues. Per germline, CDR1 SQVTM and CDR2 ANQGSEA. CDR3 DNA: TGCAGCGTTGCCCGCCCCGGGACAGGGTCCTCCGAGCAGTACTTC. This sequence encodes CSVARPGTGSSEQYF.

This clonotype came up many times. V gene TRBV24-1 combines with J gene TRBJ2-1; D not certain. This CDR3 has 12 amino acids. Trimming pared 6 bases from V and 4 bases from J, leaving 6 bases between. CDR1 and CDR2 (germline): KGHDR, SFDVKD. The CDR3 nucleotides are TGTGCCACCAGTTCCAGGTACAATGAGCAGTTCTTC. The encoded protein is CATSSRYNEQFF.

This clonotype was observed at least ten times. This chain joins TRBV7-8 and TRBJ2-5, with 7 nucleotides matching TRBD1. The CDR3 is made up of 16 amino acids. The germline CDR1 and CDR2 sequences are SGHVS and FQNEAQ. V dropped 4 bases and J dropped 0; count of bases not matched to a gene: 8. CDR3 in DNA: TGTGCCAGCAGCTCGGTCACAGGGGCCCACCAAGAGACCCAGTACTTC. Translated: CASSSVTGAHQETQYF.

The chain recombines TRBV29-1 with TRBJ1-5; D gene ambiguous. V was cut by 4 bases and J by 0 bases, with 10 bases left in between. Germline CDR1 SQVTM, CDR2 ANQGSEA. The CDR3 covers 14 residues. The CDR3 region is CSVVEGSSNQPQHF. In DNA, the CDR3 is TGCAGCGTTGTGGAAGGCAGTAGCAATCAGCCCCAGCATTTT.

V and J are TRBV10-3 and TRBJ1-1; possibly TRBD1 for D (6 bases). V gave up 4 bases and J gave up 5 bases, with 14 bases separating them. Germline V gene lookup returns CDR1 ENHRY and CDR2 SYGVKD. This CDR3 comprises 14 residues. CDR3 in DNA: TGTGCCATCAGTGGGATATCGAGGGGGACTGAAGCTTTCTTT. It specifies CAISGISRGTEAFF.